Below, one T cell receptor beta chain is given with its context. Reverse transcription of about 0.45 to 1 ug RNA was carried out with random hexamers. TCRdb reprocessed the immunoSEQ multiplex PCR reads via MiXCR and lists one record per CDR3 protein. The table shows roughly 330,000 distinct CDR3 sequences, with 90% to 95% occurring only once. This sample stems from a study of CD8 T cells in Susac syndrome. This TCR came from a human donor with multiple sclerosis. Sample: CD4+ T cells from PBMCs.

The CDR3 protein is CSGTRGTVNTEAFF. In DNA, the CDR3 is TGCAGCGGGACCCGCGGGACGGTGAACACTGAAGCTTTCTTT. The J gene is TRBJ1-1, the V gene TRBV29-1; perhaps TRBD1 as D (5 bases). The ends were cut back, 7 bases at V and 0 bases at J, with 15 bases in the middle. Looked up from germline, CDR1 is SQVTM and CDR2 is ANQGSEA. CDR3 length: 14 residues.